This T cell receptor beta chain was obtained from a study of T cell changes during pregnancy in multiple sclerosis. Assay: immunoSEQ multiplex PCR; the TCRdb copy retains only in-frame clones and omits some. The sample shows around 100,000 clones, around 93% of them seen only once. The CDR3 has 14 amino acids. V lost 5 bases to trimming and J lost 5 bases; unmatched junction nucleotides: 7. CDR1 is MRHNA and CDR2 is SNTAGT in the germline V gene. The rearrangement links TRBV6-4 to TRBJ2-5, with TRBD1 identical over 8 bases. The TCR originated in a female donor with multiple sclerosis, enrolled in a pregnancy study. Sequenced material: peripheral blood, taken before pregnancy. The CDR3 region has the DNA TGTGCCAGCAGTTCAGGGGGCGCGGGGGAGACCCAGTACTTC. This gives the protein CASSSGGAGETQYF.